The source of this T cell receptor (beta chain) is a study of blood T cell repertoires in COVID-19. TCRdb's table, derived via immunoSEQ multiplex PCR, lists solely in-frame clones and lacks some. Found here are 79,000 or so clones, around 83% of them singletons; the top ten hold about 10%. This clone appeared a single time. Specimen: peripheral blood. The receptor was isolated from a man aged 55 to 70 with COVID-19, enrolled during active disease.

In DNA form, the CDR3 reads TGTGCCAGCAGTTTATCCCCTGTAAAGACCCAGTACTTC. Translating gives CASSLSPVKTQYF. The chain employs TRBV12-3 or TRBV12-4 and TRBJ2-5, with no clear D. The CDR3 sequence is 13 residues long. Trimming took 2 bases from V and 6 from J, leaving 10 bases between them.